This record concerns one TCR beta chain sequence. Its antigen is not identified. Described treatment: around 19 received Ad26.COV2.S at low or high dose, single or two shots; about five received placebo; per-sample allocation not given. Following the first vaccine or placebo injection, samples were taken on day 63. This entry belongs to a study of Ad26.COV2.S vaccination and SARS-CoV-2 variants. Background on the study: Intramuscular Ad26.COV2.S at 5x10^10 or 1x10^11 viral particles. General study findings and limits: In vaccinated individuals, spike-specific CD8+ and CD4+ T cell responses reportedly displayed substantial breadth. Measurements of TCR breadth and depth may have given underestimates of the total T cell responses. Higher spike-specific TCR breadth was found in vaccine recipients than in placebo recipients.

CDR3 length equals 17 residues. From germline, CDR1 is SGHDN and CDR2 FVKESK. With 3 bases clipped from V and 7 bases from J, the junction kept 11 bases outside the gene matches. Here immunoSEQ multiplex PCR was the method, and the copy in TCRdb shows in-frame clones only, minus some. This sample carries 330,000 or so clones, about 90% of them seen once, and the ten largest clones take approximately 5%. This material consisted of peripheral blood, taken in a trial of Ad26.COV2.S vaccine versus placebo. J is TRBJ2-2 and V is TRBV14; 10 bases align to TRBD2. The TCR was taken from a person between 18 and 59 years old who received the Ad26.COV2.S COVID-19 vaccine or a placebo. The CDR3 sequence is CASSQEAGGPVFGELFF. CDR3 DNA: TGTGCCAGCAGCCAGGAAGCGGGGGGGCCCGTTTTCGGGGAGCTGTTTTTT. The whole variable domain, filled in from reference TRBV14 and TRBJ2-2, reads EAGVTQFPSHSVIEKGQTVTLRCDPISGHDNLYWYRRVMGKEIKFLLHFVKESKQDESGMPNNRFLAERTGGTYSTLKVQPAELEDSGVYFCASSQEAGGPVFGELFFGEGSRLTVL.